The 15 T cell receptor beta chains presented below share a single source sample, sequenced in a study of T cell responses to AZD1222 COVID-19 vaccine. Assay used: immunoSEQ multiplex PCR; TCRdb lists only in-frame clones, some missing. The table lists about 260,000 clones, approximately 95% of them singletons. The sample consisted of peripheral blood, taken on day 0 of AZD1222 vaccination. Receptors were obtained from an adult in good health.

The chain uses TRBV6-5 and TRBJ1-3; D gene unclear. V was cut by 8 bases and J by 2 bases, with 10 bases left in between. The CDR3 is 13 residues long. The germline gives CDR1 MNHEY, CDR2 SVGAGI. The CDR3 is CASGWGAGNTIYF. DNA for the CDR3: TGTGCCAGCGGATGGGGAGCTGGAAACACCATATATTTT.

The genes are TRBV6-5 and TRBJ1-5, with TRBD1 matching 11 bases. Losses at the gene ends were 5 bases for V and 4 bases for J; bases not matched to a gene: 4. The CDR3 has 15 amino acids. Germline lookup yields CDR1 MNHEY and CDR2 SVGAGI. The CDR3 reads CASSRTGGLNQPQHF. The CDR3 DNA is TGTGCCAGCAGTAGGACAGGGGGCTTGAATCAGCCCCAGCATTTT.

The chain has TRBV5-5 and TRBJ2-3, with D tentatively TRBD1 (7 bases). Germline loops: CDR1 SGHKS, CDR2 YYEKEE (reference sequence). The CDR3 runs 17 residues. The V gene lost 1 base and the J gene lost 5 bases, with 20 bases spanning the gap. The CDR3 region has the DNA TGTGCCAGCAGCTTGTCGGGTAGGGGCCAGGGGGGAGATACGCAGTATTTT. Its translation: CASSLSGRGQGGDTQYF.

The J gene is TRBJ1-1, the V gene TRBV28; 8 nucleotides line up with TRBD1. V lost 3 bases to trimming and J lost 10 bases; unmatched junction nucleotides: 4. Germline values: CDR1 MDHEN, CDR2 SYDVKM. There are 12 residues in the CDR3. The CDR3 region has the DNA TGTGCCAGCAGTTTGCCCGGACAGGGAGCTTTCTTT. Residues: CASSLPGQGAFF. Looking up the rest from reference TRBV28 and TRBJ1-1 gives the full variable domain: DVKVTQSSRYLVKRTGEKVFLECVQDMDHENMFWYRQDPGLGLRLIYFSYDVKMKEKGDIPEGYSVSREKKERFSLILESASTNQTSMYLCASSLPGQGAFFGQGTRLTVV.

This clone was picked up a small number of times. The CDR3 region has the DNA TGTGCCAGCAGCCCCGGGACGGGCCAAGAGACCCAGTACTTC. Encoded protein: CASSPGTGQETQYF. The gene calls are TRBV7-4 and TRBJ2-5; D may correspond to TRBD1 or TRBD2 (5 bases each). This CDR3 is built from 14 residues. Germline-derived CDR1 and CDR2 are SGHVT and SQSDAQ. V was shortened by 5 bases and J by 1 base, with 11 bases between the two germline ends. Full variable domain (outside the CDR3, taken from reference TRBV7-4 and TRBJ2-5): GAGVSQSPRYKVAKRGRDVALRCDSISGHVTLYWYRQTLGQGSEVLTYSQSDAQRDKSGRPSGRFSAERPERSVSTLKIQRTEQGDSAVYLCASSPGTGQETQYFGPGTRLLVL.

The chain has TRBV19 and TRBJ2-6, with a tentative D call TRBD1 (6 bases). In germline, CDR1 is LNHDA, CDR2 SQIVND (reference sequence). V lost 0 bases and J 3 bases, leaving 15 bases between the germline ends. This CDR3 comprises 18 residues. CDR3 amino acids: CASSIDTPYRVGANVLTF. CDR3 in DNA: TGTGCCAGTAGTATAGATACCCCCTACAGGGTTGGGGCCAACGTCCTGACTTTC.

The rearrangement uses TRBV12-3 or TRBV12-4 and TRBJ1-4; weak D call: TRBD1 (6 bases). V lost 10 bases to trimming and J lost 3 bases, with 12 bases between them. The CDR3 spans 13 residues. The CDR3 DNA is TGTGCCACCAGCAGGGGAGCTAATGAAAAACTGTTTTTT. The encoded protein is CATSRGANEKLFF.

Details on this clone: The identical CDR3 is also encoded by other nucleotide sequences in the sample. This sequence joins TRBV6-5 and TRBJ1-5, with 7 nucleotides matching TRBD1. The CDR3 loop spans 12 amino acids. CDR1 is MNHEY, CDR2 SVGAGI, per germline. Germline trimming cut 7 bases from V and 4 bases from J; bases unmatched to any gene: 1. Here the CDR3 DNA reads TGTGCCAGCACAGGGGGTAATCAGCCCCAGCATTTT. It yields the protein CASTGGNQPQHF.

CDR3 amino acids: CASSLLQGNEAFF. The CDR3 DNA reads TGTGCCAGCAGTCTCTTACAGGGGAATGAAGCTTTCTTT. This chain uses TRBV12-3 or TRBV12-4 with TRBJ1-1, with 7 bases that match TRBD1. Germline trimming cut 5 bases from V and 7 bases from J; bases unmatched to any gene: 7. The CDR3 spans 13 residues.

The chain couples TRBV7-9 to TRBJ2-5; TRBD2 is a possible D gene (6 bases). V gave up 2 bases and J gave up 10 bases, with 17 bases separating them. This CDR3 contains 14 residues. Looked up from germline, CDR1 is SEHNR and CDR2 is FQNEAQ (reference sequence). The CDR3 sequence: CASSLRRDGENQYF. CDR3 nucleotides: TGTGCCAGCAGCTTAAGGCGGGACGGCGAAAACCAGTACTTC.

This clone has only a few counts. This chain uses TRBV5-1 with TRBJ2-2; 9 nucleotides match TRBD1. The CDR3 totals 16 residues. V dropped 4 bases and J dropped 6; count of bases not matched to a gene: 10. Germline loops: CDR1 SGHRS, CDR2 YFSETQ. The CDR3 region has the DNA TGCGCCAGCAGCCTTGACATAGGACAGGGGTCCGGGGAGCTGTTTTTT. Protein: CASSLDIGQGSGELFF.

The chain joins TRBV3-1 (or the pseudogene TRBV3-2) to TRBJ1-4; 8 bases fit TRBD1. V was clipped by 6 bases and J by 7 bases; unmatched bases: 10. CDR1 and CDR2 from the germline V gene are LGHDT and YNNKEL (reference sequence). This CDR3 spans 15 amino acids. For the CDR3, the DNA is TGTGCCAGCAGTTCCGGACAGGGTAGTTTTGAAAAACTGTTTTTT. Translated: CASSSGQGSFEKLFF.

The V call is TRBV28, the J call TRBJ1-1, with a tentative D call TRBD1 (5 bases). The CDR3 sequence is 13 residues long. V dropped 3 bases and J dropped 7 bases, with 12 bases sitting between them. Germline loops: CDR1 MDHEN, CDR2 SYDVKM. The CDR3 bases are TGTGCCAGCAGTTTTGGGGGGGTAAGTGAAGCTTTCTTT. As protein: CASSFGGVSEAFF.

This clone was observed once. The chain has TRBV11-2 and TRBJ2-1, with D maybe TRBD2 (6 bases). This CDR3 contains 12 residues. Germline CDR1 is SGHAT and CDR2 is FQNNGV. The V and J ends lost 8 bases and 8 bases respectively, with 13 bases between them. The CDR3 loop is CASSRGTYEQFF. The CDR3 nucleotides read TGTGCCAGCTCCCGCGGGACCTATGAGCAGTTCTTC.

The J gene is TRBJ1-1, the V gene TRBV10-3; weak D call: TRBD1 (6 bases). The germline CDR1 and CDR2 sequences are ENHRY and SYGVKD. V was trimmed by 4 bases and J by 7 bases, leaving 16 bases between them. The CDR3 totals 14 residues. The CDR3 sequence is CAISGRGGQYEAFF. CDR3 in DNA: TGTGCCATCAGTGGAAGGGGAGGACAGTATGAAGCTTTCTTT.